One and the same sample provided the 16 T cell receptor beta chains below, sequenced in a study of cytomegalovirus exposure and HLA in healthy donors. In the PCR, 60 Vbeta and 13 Jbeta primers were used. Clones were sequenced by immunoSEQ multiplex PCR, and TCRdb holds only the in-frame ones, with some missing. The repertoire has tens of thousands of clones, 77% of them found once; the top ten carry 3%. Sequenced material: PBMCs. These receptors came from a man in his fifties in good health and CMV-seropositive.

V gene TRBV10-3 combines with J gene TRBJ2-1; TRBD2 agrees at 12 bases. Germline loops: CDR1 ENHRY, CDR2 SYGVKD. V shed 6 bases, J shed 2 bases, and the junction held 2 bases outside the gene matches. The CDR3 runs to 15 residues. Written as DNA, the CDR3 is TGTGCCATCAGGCTAGCGGGAGGGACCTACAATGAGCAGTTCTTC. Translated: CAIRLAGGTYNEQFF.

This rearrangement joins TRBV7-2 to TRBJ2-2, with D tentatively TRBD1 (6 bases). The CDR3 spans 16 residues. Germline V gene lookup returns CDR1 SGHTA and CDR2 FQGNSA. With 4 bases removed from V and 1 base from J, the gap between germline ends came to 13 bases. The CDR3 loop reads CASSSFWTENTGELFF. The CDR3 region has the DNA TGTGCCAGCAGCTCCTTCTGGACAGAGAACACCGGGGAGCTGTTTTTT.

The gene calls are TRBV25-1 and TRBJ2-1; D not certain. The germline CDR1 and CDR2 sequences are MGHDK and SYGVNS. Deletions cut 1 base from V and 16 bases from J, with 11 bases between. The CDR3 sequence is 11 residues long. CDR3 in DNA: TGTGCCAGCAGTGAATTCAGCGATTATTTCTTC. Translating it yields CASSEFSDYFF.

The chain joins TRBV4-1 to TRBJ1-5; D may be TRBD1 (5 bases). Germline values: CDR1 MGHRA, CDR2 YSYEKL. CDR3 length: 14 amino acids. V was shortened by 3 bases and J by 6 bases, with 12 bases between the two germline ends. CDR3 bases: TGCGCCAGCAGCCAGGGGGTGGGGGGTCAGCCCCAGCATTTT. Amino acids: CASSQGVGGQPQHF.

The V call is TRBV10-3, the J call TRBJ2-7; TRBD1 matches at 7 bases. There are 13 residues in the CDR3. Losses at the gene ends were 6 bases for V and 2 bases for J; bases not matched to a gene: 4. The germline CDR1 and CDR2 sequences are ENHRY and SYGVKD. CDR3 DNA: TGTGCCATCAGATGGGACAGCACCTACGAGCAGTACTTC. The encoded protein is CAIRWDSTYEQYF.

The chain uses TRBV4-1 and TRBJ2-1; 9 bases match TRBD1. The CDR3 spans 17 residues. Germline V gene sequence: CDR1 MGHRA, CDR2 YSYEKL. Unmatched junction bases numbered 7, after V lost 1 base and J lost 3 bases. This CDR3 is CASSQVQGTGIYNEQFF. In DNA, the CDR3 is TGCGCCAGCAGCCAAGTCCAGGGGACAGGGATCTACAATGAGCAGTTCTTC.

This clone was detected only a few times. The chain has TRBV14 and TRBJ2-5; D unclear. V was cut by 1 base and J by 5 bases, with 2 bases left in between. This CDR3 region has 11 residues. Germline V gene data show CDR1 as SGHDN and CDR2 as FVKESK. The CDR3 reads CASSQAETQYF. In DNA, the CDR3 is TGTGCCAGCAGCCAAGCGGAGACCCAGTACTTC.

The J gene is TRBJ2-5, the V gene TRBV11-2; 7 positions agree with TRBD1. Judging by the DNA end, TRBJ2-7 fits better; the J call may be wrong. The germline V gene encodes CDR1 SGHAT and CDR2 FQNNGV. This CDR3 has 15 amino acids. CDR3 bases: TGTGCCAGCAGCTTAGGTCCGGGACAGCACTACGAGCAGTACTTC. It codes for CASSLGPGQHYEQYF.

The chain joins TRBV21-1 to TRBJ2-4; TRBD1 reflects the table's D call only, with no check against the DNA. TRBV21-1 is a pseudogene. The CDR3 covers 17 residues. CDR3 protein: CASSSPQGAGTKNIQYF. CDR3 sequence (DNA): TGTGCCAGCAGCAGCCCTCAGGGGGCTGGGACCAAAAACATTCAGTACTTC.

The chain uses TRBV7-6 and TRBJ1-1; 8 bases map to TRBD1. This CDR3 contains 15 residues. Trimming at V came to 4 bases and at J to 0 bases, leaving 4 bases not matched to a gene. Per germline, CDR1 SGHVS and CDR2 FNYEAQ. In DNA form, the CDR3 reads TGTGCCAGCAGCTCGACAGGGGTCATGAACACTGAAGCTTTCTTT. Its protein product is CASSSTGVMNTEAFF.

This chain links TRBV10-3 with TRBJ2-7; TRBD2 matches at 9 bases. The CDR3 has 15 residues. After removal of 3 bases from V and 3 bases from J, the junction contained 6 bases not matched to a gene. Germline V gene data show CDR1 as ENHRY and CDR2 as SYGVKD. The CDR3, as DNA: TGTGCCATCAGTGACACCGGGACTAGCAGCTACGAGCAGTACTTC. Translated: CAISDTGTSSYEQYF.

This clone appeared a few times. The chain has TRBV27 and TRBJ2-3; D is possibly TRBD1 (6 bases). V was trimmed by 6 bases and J by 2 bases, leaving 18 bases between them. CDR3 length: 16 residues. Germline-derived CDR1 and CDR2 are MNHEY and SMNVEV (reference sequence). CDR3 amino acids: CASSTLGASHTDTQYF. The CDR3 DNA sequence: TGTGCCAGCAGCACCTTGGGGGCCTCCCACACAGATACGCAGTATTTT.

The chain employs TRBV14 and TRBJ2-5; perhaps TRBD2 as D (5 bases). Germline V gene data show CDR1 as SGHDN and CDR2 as FVKESK. This CDR3 has 18 amino acids. V was clipped by 1 base and J by 2 bases, with 20 bases between them. CDR3 protein: CASSQVATGPSGQETQYF. Written as DNA, the CDR3 is TGTGCCAGCAGCCAAGTTGCGACGGGCCCGAGCGGTCAAGAGACCCAGTACTTC.

This clone has a handful of counts. This sequence joins TRBV15 and TRBJ1-1; D unresolved. V dropped 5 bases and J dropped 1 base, with 11 bases sitting between them. Looked up from germline, CDR1 is LNHNV and CDR2 is YYDKDF (reference sequence). The CDR3 has 14 amino acids. The CDR3 is CATSPMRPNTEAFF. CDR3 bases: TGTGCCACCAGCCCAATGAGGCCGAACACTGAAGCTTTCTTT.

This chain connects TRBV27 to TRBJ2-2; D ambiguous. Trimming took 5 bases from V and 8 from J, leaving 12 bases between them. CDR3 length: 13 amino acids. The germline V gene encodes CDR1 MNHEY and CDR2 SMNVEV (reference sequence). The CDR3 loop reads CASSPRRMGELFF. The DNA for the CDR3 is TGTGCCAGCAGTCCCCGTCGTATGGGGGAGCTGTTTTTT.

The genes are TRBV19 and TRBJ2-7, with 7 bases identical to TRBD2. The CDR3 totals 14 residues. Germline values: CDR1 LNHDA, CDR2 SQIVND (reference sequence). The V gene end was trimmed by 7 bases and the J gene end by 4 bases; junction bases not matched to a gene: 10. CDR3 protein: CASTAGPETYEQYF. The CDR3 DNA reads as TGTGCCAGTACAGCGGGGCCGGAAACTTACGAGCAGTACTTC.